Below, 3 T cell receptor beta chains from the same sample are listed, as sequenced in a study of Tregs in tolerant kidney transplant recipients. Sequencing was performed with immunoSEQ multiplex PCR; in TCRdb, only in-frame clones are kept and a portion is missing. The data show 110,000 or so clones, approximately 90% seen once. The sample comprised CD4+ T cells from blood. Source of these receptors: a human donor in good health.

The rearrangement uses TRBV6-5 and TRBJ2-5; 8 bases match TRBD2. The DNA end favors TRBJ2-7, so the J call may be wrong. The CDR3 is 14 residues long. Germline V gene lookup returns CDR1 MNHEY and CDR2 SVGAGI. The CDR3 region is CASRRAGEGYEQYF. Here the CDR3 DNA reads TGTGCCAGCAGGAGAGCGGGAGAGGGCTACGAGCAGTACTTC.

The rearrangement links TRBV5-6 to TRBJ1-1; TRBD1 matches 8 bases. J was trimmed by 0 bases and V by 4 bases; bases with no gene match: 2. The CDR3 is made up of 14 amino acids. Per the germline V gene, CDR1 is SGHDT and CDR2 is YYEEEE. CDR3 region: CASSGGQVNTEAFF. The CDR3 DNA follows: TGTGCCAGCAGCGGGGGACAGGTGAACACTGAAGCTTTCTTT.

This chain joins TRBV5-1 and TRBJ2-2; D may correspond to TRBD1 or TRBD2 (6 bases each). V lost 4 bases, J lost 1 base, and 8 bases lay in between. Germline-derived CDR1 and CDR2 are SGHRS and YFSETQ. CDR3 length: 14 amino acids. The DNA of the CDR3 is TGCGCCAGCAGCGCGGGACAGAACACCGGGGAGCTGTTTTTT. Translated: CASSAGQNTGELFF.